This record concerns one T cell receptor beta chain sequence. The target of this receptor is not known. No much larger clone is present one base from it, and per-base qualities are unavailable. The sample comes from a study of cytotoxic CD8 clonotypes in ibrutinib-treated CLL (dated by TCRdb to about 2021). In terms of the full investigation: The cohort was composed of approximately 11 relapsed/refractory and fewer than 16 treatment-naive patients; IGHV unmutated status was identified in roughly 18 patients. Partial responses were observed in around 25 patients and complete responses in 2; after a median follow-up of 68 months, remission was maintained in 14 patients and progression was observed in approximately 12. The response samples were drawn at a median of approximately twelve months into treatment, with a range of about 6 to 40 months. On average, each sample yielded hundreds of thousands of productive templates and under 95,000 productive rearrangements. Longitudinal samples were obtainable from about 30% of the roughly 86 participants in the trial. Cryopreserved peripheral blood mononuclear cells were collected at three points: before therapy, at response, and at either sustained remission or disease progression. Patients were still on ibrutinib when every remission and progressive disease sample was collected. Points the paper makes about the study in general: Clonality rose at ibrutinib response, remained stable during sustained remission, and dropped back toward baseline at progression. Public clonotypes were rare and either contracted or stayed stable during treatment, and the rise in clonality at ibrutinib response reflected the expansion of private clonotypes. Sampling times were not matched between patients in sustained remission and patients whose disease was progressing, and lymph node repertoires were not examined. Baseline clonality exceeded that of age-matched healthy donors and correlated strongly with circulating CD8+ T-cell counts.

Read against the paper, the sample's time point label means: about 11 months on ibrutinib. For TCR beta library preparation, 1.5 to 2 micrograms of genomic DNA was extracted from cryopreserved PBMCs. High-throughput TCR beta sequencing was performed on longitudinal blood samples from CLL patients receiving ibrutinib monotherapy. The patients took part in an open-label, single-center phase 2 trial of ibrutinib monotherapy. Inclusive of the bounding cysteine and phenylalanine, the CDR3 is 14 residues long. Just CDR3 DNA is preserved here, 42 bases in frame from base 1. Via the germline V gene, CDR1 is SGHTA and CDR2 FQGNSA. V loses 4 bases, J loses 5 bases, and the germline ends lie 15 bases apart. Each clonotype received, on average, around 10x coverage in deep resolution sequencing performed on a MiSeq, where the target depth lay between 1 in 1 million and 1 in 200,000 T cells. The immunoSEQ hsTCRB Kit was used to generate the TCR beta libraries. Per the source publication's procedure: ImmunoSEQ Data Assistant and ImmunoSEQ Analyzer were used for data analysis, and V, D and J genes were assigned according to IMGT definitions. Clonality, with values ranging from 0 to 1, was calculated as one minus the normalized Shannon entropy of productive rearrangement frequencies. Only overrepresented clonotypes making up at least 0.05% of each patient's repertoire were included in the public clonotype analysis. Some twelve age-matched healthy donor repertoires from immuneACCESS were used as controls for clonality. Drawn from immuneACCESS, this table holds only the in-frame rearrangements with V and J called that TCRdb kept. Clones are partly lost; checked studies trace under half to an unresolved V gene and leave the rest unexplained. V and J calls and clone size are given by that table; D and trimming were obtained from the DNA. The sample contains approximately 190,000 clones, more than 65% of them found a single time. Of the sample, about 6% falls within the top ten clones.

Recombination linked TRBV7-2 to TRBJ2-7, with no confident D gene call. The source material was PBMCs, sampled after 12 months of ibrutinib treatment. The sequence was obtained from a human donor with chronic lymphocytic leukemia. The DNA sequence reads TGTGCCAGCAGCTCCCTGTTGAATATCCACGAGCAGTACTTC. Its coded protein is CASSSLLNIHEQYF.